This TCR beta chain appears in the sequencing data of a study of OX40 agonist ivuxolimab in advanced cancers. Repertoires were generated with immunoSEQ multiplex PCR, while TCRdb's copy carries only in-frame clones and drops some. Here the sample spans tens of thousands of clones, 65% to 90% being singletons. Looked up from germline, CDR1 is SGHVS and CDR2 is FQNEAQ. Trimming removed 3 bases at V and 7 bases at J, with 4 bases between. This CDR3 is 11 amino acids long. Notes on the study in general: Compared with CD4+, CD8+ T cells on average had more expanded clones. At 0.1 to 3.0 mg/kg, CD4+ and CD8+ blood T cells expanded clonally by week 6. It was also the case that some nonresponders had low normalized T-cell clonal expansion. The 0.1-3.0 mg/kg partial responders had among the lowest clonal expansion.

This clone occurred a few times. Its antigen is unknown. The sample was CD4+ or CD8+ T cells sorted from blood, taken in a trial of the OX40 agonist ivuxolimab. The chain is built from TRBV7-8 and TRBJ2-4; D is ambiguous. This receptor was identified in an adult with an advanced solid tumor such as melanoma, head and neck, liver or kidney cancer. The CDR3 nucleotides are TGTGCCAGCAGCTTCGGCAACATTCAGTACTTC. The encoded protein is CASSFGNIQYF.